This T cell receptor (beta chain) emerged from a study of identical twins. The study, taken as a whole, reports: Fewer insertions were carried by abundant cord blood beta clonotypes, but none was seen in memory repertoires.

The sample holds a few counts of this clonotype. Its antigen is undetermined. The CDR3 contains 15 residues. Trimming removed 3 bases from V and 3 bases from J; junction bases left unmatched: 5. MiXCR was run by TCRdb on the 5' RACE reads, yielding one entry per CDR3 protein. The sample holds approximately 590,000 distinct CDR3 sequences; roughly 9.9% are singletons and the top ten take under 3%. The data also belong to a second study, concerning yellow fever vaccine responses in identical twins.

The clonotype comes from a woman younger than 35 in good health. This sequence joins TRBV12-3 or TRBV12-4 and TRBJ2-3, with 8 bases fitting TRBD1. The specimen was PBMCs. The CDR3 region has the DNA TGTGCCAGCAGTTTCGGACAGGGAGTGACAGATACGCAGTATTTT. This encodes CASSFGQGVTDTQYF.